This is a list of T cell receptor beta chains from one sample in a study of blood T cell repertoires in COVID-19. TCRdb's table, derived via immunoSEQ multiplex PCR, lists solely in-frame clones and lacks some. The sample contains about 230,000 clones, roughly 80% of which appear only once. Source material: peripheral blood. The receptor set was obtained from a woman older than 75 with acute or convalescent COVID-19. CDR3s include the opening cysteine and the closing phenylalanine or tryptophan. The D gene is left open where the match is weak. The listing skips clone size in some rows; elsewhere it reads once, few, many or a size class.

D gene: TRBD1; clone size: few; J gene: TRBJ2-1; CDR3 length: 17; V gene: TRBV27; CDR3 DNA: TGTGCCAGCAGCAATATTTGGGACAGGATGTCCTACAATGAGCAGTTCTTC; CDR3 protein: CASSNIWDRMSYNEQFF
D gene: -; clone size: -; J gene: TRBJ2-1; CDR3 length: 17; V gene: TRBV15; CDR3 DNA: TGTGCCACCAGCAGAGGGGGGACACCCAAAAGGGACAATGAGCAGTTCTTC; CDR3 protein: CATSRGGTPKRDNEQFF
D gene: TRBD2; clone size: -; J gene: TRBJ2-1; CDR3 length: 15; V gene: TRBV5-1; CDR3 DNA: TGCGCCAGCAGCTTGGAGGCGGGGGGGCCAAATGAGCAGTTCTTC; CDR3 protein: CASSLEAGGPNEQFF
D gene: TRBD2; clone size: -; J gene: TRBJ2-1; CDR3 length: 15; V gene: TRBV28; CDR3 DNA: TGTGCCAGCAGTTTATTGGCTAGCGGGAGTGATGAGCAGTTCTTC; CDR3 protein: CASSLLASGSDEQFF
D gene: -; clone size: -; J gene: TRBJ1-2; CDR3 length: 13; V gene: TRBV3-1/TRBV3-2; CDR3 DNA: TGTGCCAGCAGCCACCGAAGGCAGGTCTACCACACCTTC; CDR3 protein: CASSHRRQVYHTF
D gene: -; clone size: few; J gene: TRBJ1-1; CDR3 length: 13; V gene: TRBV3-1/TRBV3-2; CDR3 DNA: TGTGCCAGCAGCCAGAACAGGGCCACTGAAGCTTTCTTT; CDR3 protein: CASSQNRATEAFF
D gene: TRBD2; clone size: -; J gene: TRBJ2-2; CDR3 length: 20; V gene: TRBV10-3; CDR3 DNA: TGTGCCATCAGAAAGACAGGACTAGCGGGAGGGTCAGAGAACACCGGGGAGCTGTTTTTT; CDR3 protein: CAIRKTGLAGGSENTGELFF
D gene: TRBD2; clone size: -; J gene: TRBJ2-5; CDR3 length: 13; V gene: TRBV5-1; CDR3 DNA: TGCGCCAGCAGCTTGGCCGGGGGGGAGACCCAGTACTTC; CDR3 protein: CASSLAGGETQYF
D gene: -; clone size: -; J gene: TRBJ1-5; CDR3 length: 14; V gene: TRBV11-1; CDR3 DNA: TGTGCCAGCAGTCGGGATCCGGGCAATCAGCCCCAGCATTTT; CDR3 protein: CASSRDPGNQPQHF
D gene: TRBD1; clone size: -; J gene: TRBJ1-4; CDR3 length: 12; V gene: TRBV30; CDR3 DNA: TGTGCCTGGAGCCAGGGGGATGAAAAACTGTTTTTT; CDR3 protein: CAWSQGDEKLFF
D gene: -; clone size: -; J gene: TRBJ2-7; CDR3 length: 16; V gene: TRBV3-1/TRBV3-2; CDR3 DNA: TGTGCCAGCAGCCAAGATTTCGGCAGGGACTCCTACGAGCAGTACTTC; CDR3 protein: CASSQDFGRDSYEQYF
D gene: TRBD1; clone size: few; J gene: TRBJ2-7; CDR3 length: 12; V gene: TRBV11-3; CDR3 DNA: TGTGCCAGCAGCAAGACAGGGTACGAGCAGTACTTC; CDR3 protein: CASSKTGYEQYF
D gene: TRBD1; clone size: -; J gene: TRBJ1-5; CDR3 length: 14; V gene: TRBV28; CDR3 DNA: TGTGCCAGCAGTCCTGACAGGGTGAATCAGCCCCAGCATTTT; CDR3 protein: CASSPDRVNQPQHF
D gene: TRBD1; clone size: -; J gene: TRBJ2-7; CDR3 length: 17; V gene: TRBV23-1; CDR3 DNA: TGCGCCAGCAGTCAATCTTTAAGGACAGGGAATTCCTACGAGCAGTACTTC; CDR3 protein: CASSQSLRTGNSYEQYF
D gene: TRBD1; clone size: -; J gene: TRBJ1-2; CDR3 length: 16; V gene: TRBV19; CDR3 DNA: TGTGCCAGTAGTATAGGGCCCGGGACAGGGGACGATGGCTACACCTTC; CDR3 protein: CASSIGPGTGDDGYTF
D gene: TRBD1; clone size: -; J gene: TRBJ1-4; CDR3 length: 15; V gene: TRBV6-1; CDR3 DNA: TGTGCCAGCAGTGAAGCGGTCACAGGGGGCGAAAAACTGTTTTTT; CDR3 protein: CASSEAVTGGEKLFF
D gene: -; clone size: -; J gene: TRBJ2-5; CDR3 length: 14; V gene: TRBV6-6; CDR3 DNA: TGTGCCAGCAGTTACAGTGTACGAGTAGAGACCCAGTACTTC; CDR3 protein: CASSYSVRVETQYF
D gene: -; clone size: -; J gene: TRBJ1-5; CDR3 length: 15; V gene: TRBV7-9; CDR3 DNA: TGTGCCAGCAGCTTAGAAGGACAGCCTAATCAGCCCCAGCATTTT; CDR3 protein: CASSLEGQPNQPQHF
D gene: -; clone size: once; J gene: TRBJ1-1; CDR3 length: 11; V gene: TRBV20-1; CDR3 DNA: TGCAGTGCTACGCAGGCTTATGAAGCTTTCTTT; CDR3 protein: CSATQAYEAFF
D gene: -; clone size: few; J gene: TRBJ1-2; CDR3 length: 15; V gene: TRBV5-1; CDR3 DNA: TGCGCCAGCAGCCCCGTACAGAGCGGGAACTATGGCTACACCTTC; CDR3 protein: CASSPVQSGNYGYTF
D gene: TRBD1; clone size: -; J gene: TRBJ1-4; CDR3 length: 16; V gene: TRBV3-1/TRBV3-2; CDR3 DNA: TGTGCCAGCAGCCAAGGAGTCCGGACAGGGAATGAAAAACTGTTTTTT; CDR3 protein: CASSQGVRTGNEKLFF
D gene: -; clone size: -; J gene: TRBJ2-7; CDR3 length: 14; V gene: TRBV21-1; CDR3 DNA: TGTGCCAGCAGCAATGGGGCAGGGGCCTACGAGCAGTACTTC; CDR3 protein: CASSNGAGAYEQYF
D gene: TRBD1; clone size: -; J gene: TRBJ1-1; CDR3 length: 15; V gene: TRBV18; CDR3 DNA: TGTGCCAGCTCACCAACTGGACAGGTGAACACTGAAGCTTTCTTT; CDR3 protein: CASSPTGQVNTEAFF
D gene: TRBD1; clone size: -; J gene: TRBJ2-1; CDR3 length: 17; V gene: TRBV18; CDR3 DNA: TGTGCCAGCTCACCACAAAACCCAGGGGGAACGGGCAATGAGCAGTTCTTC; CDR3 protein: CASSPQNPGGTGNEQFF
D gene: -; clone size: -; J gene: TRBJ2-1; CDR3 length: 15; V gene: TRBV19; CDR3 DNA: TGTGCCAGTAGTATTCTTTGGGTAGGGGTTGTTGAGCAGTTCTTC; CDR3 protein: CASSILWVGVVEQFF
D gene: TRBD2; clone size: -; J gene: TRBJ2-7; CDR3 length: 12; V gene: TRBV29-1; CDR3 DNA: TGCAGCGGGACCGGGACTAGCCACGAGCAGTACTTC; CDR3 protein: CSGTGTSHEQYF
D gene: -; clone size: -; J gene: TRBJ2-1; CDR3 length: 17; V gene: TRBV27; CDR3 DNA: TGTGCCAGCAGTTTATCCGCCGATAAGAGTTCCTACAATGAGCAGTTCTTC; CDR3 protein: CASSLSADKSSYNEQFF
D gene: -; clone size: -; J gene: TRBJ1-6; CDR3 length: 15; V gene: TRBV18; CDR3 DNA: TGTGCCAGCTCCCCTACCTCGGTTTCTAATTCACCCCTCCACTTT; CDR3 protein: CASSPTSVSNSPLHF
D gene: -; clone size: -; J gene: TRBJ2-2; CDR3 length: 19; V gene: TRBV19; CDR3 DNA: TGTGCCAGTAGTATAGTGGGGTTTTTTGCAGGGGTGAACACCGGGGAGCTGTTTTTT; CDR3 protein: CASSIVGFFAGVNTGELFF
D gene: -; clone size: -; J gene: TRBJ1-6; CDR3 length: 15; V gene: TRBV28; CDR3 DNA: TGTGCCAGCAGTCAGGCCAGCTCCTATAATTCACCCCTCCACTTT; CDR3 protein: CASSQASSYNSPLHF
D gene: TRBD1; clone size: -; J gene: TRBJ1-5; CDR3 length: 17; V gene: TRBV19; CDR3 DNA: TGTGCCAGCACGAGGACAGGGAGTCGATATAGCAATCAGCCCCAGCATTTT; CDR3 protein: CASTRTGSRYSNQPQHF
D gene: -; clone size: -; J gene: TRBJ2-2; CDR3 length: 13; V gene: TRBV2; CDR3 DNA: TGTGCCAGCAGCTTAGCGAACACCGGGGAGCTGTTTTTT; CDR3 protein: CASSLANTGELFF
D gene: -; clone size: once; J gene: TRBJ1-6; CDR3 length: 13; V gene: TRBV11-2; CDR3 DNA: TGTGCCAGCAGCTTAATACTAAATTCACCCCTCCACTTT; CDR3 protein: CASSLILNSPLHF
D gene: TRBD1; clone size: -; J gene: TRBJ1-1; CDR3 length: 17; V gene: TRBV29-1; CDR3 DNA: TGCAGCGTTGAAGGTTATCCGGGACAGGGGTCCAACACTGAAGCTTTCTTT; CDR3 protein: CSVEGYPGQGSNTEAFF
D gene: -; clone size: -; J gene: TRBJ2-1; CDR3 length: 15; V gene: TRBV15; CDR3 DNA: TGTGCCACCAGGTCGGGTCTCCGGTCTTCCAATGAGCAGTTCTTC; CDR3 protein: CATRSGLRSSNEQFF
D gene: TRBD2; clone size: -; J gene: TRBJ2-7; CDR3 length: 15; V gene: TRBV7-2; CDR3 DNA: TGTGCCAGCAGCTTAGGTGGGACTAGTTACTACGAGCAGTACTTC; CDR3 protein: CASSLGGTSYYEQYF
D gene: -; clone size: -; J gene: TRBJ2-2; CDR3 length: 14; V gene: TRBV6-6; CDR3 DNA: TGTGCCAGCAGTTACTCGGAGGCGGTCGGGGAGCTGTTTTTT; CDR3 protein: CASSYSEAVGELFF
D gene: TRBD1; clone size: -; J gene: TRBJ2-7; CDR3 length: 14; V gene: TRBV6-5; CDR3 DNA: TGTGCCAGCAGTTTACGACAGGGGTCCTACGAGCAGTACTTC; CDR3 protein: CASSLRQGSYEQYF
D gene: -; clone size: -; J gene: TRBJ1-4; CDR3 length: 17; V gene: TRBV6-1; CDR3 DNA: TGTGCCAGCAGCGAAAGGCCACAGGGTGCTGCTAATGAAAAACTGTTTTTT; CDR3 protein: CASSERPQGAANEKLFF
D gene: -; clone size: -; J gene: TRBJ1-2; CDR3 length: 15; V gene: TRBV6-5; CDR3 DNA: TGTGCCAGCAGTTACTCCCAGACAGAACGCTATGGCTACACCTTC; CDR3 protein: CASSYSQTERYGYTF
D gene: TRBD1; clone size: few; J gene: TRBJ1-5; CDR3 length: 16; V gene: TRBV28; CDR3 DNA: TGTGCCAGCAGTTTAATTGGACAGGGGAACCGACAGCCCCAGCATTTT; CDR3 protein: CASSLIGQGNRQPQHF
D gene: TRBD1; clone size: -; J gene: TRBJ2-7; CDR3 length: 14; V gene: TRBV7-2; CDR3 DNA: TGTGCCAGCAGCAACGGACAGGTTGCCTACGAGCAGTACTTC; CDR3 protein: CASSNGQVAYEQYF
D gene: TRBD1; clone size: -; J gene: TRBJ2-2; CDR3 length: 15; V gene: TRBV5-1; CDR3 DNA: TGCGCCAGCCGTCCCCGGACAGGGAACACCGGGGAGCTGTTTTTT; CDR3 protein: CASRPRTGNTGELFF
D gene: TRBD2; clone size: -; J gene: TRBJ2-5; CDR3 length: 15; V gene: TRBV7-2; CDR3 DNA: TGTGCCAGCAGCTTAGTGATAGCGGGGGGGGAGACCCAGTACTTC; CDR3 protein: CASSLVIAGGETQYF